This T cell receptor (beta chain) is from a study of blood T cell repertoires in COVID-19. In the study overall: T cells, B-cell-depleted T cells, or PBMCs provided the cDNA or gDNA that served as material.

Only in-frame clones appear in the TCRdb table, and some are missing; sequencing was by immunoSEQ multiplex PCR. The data hold 90,000 to 110,000 clones, with around 82% observed a single time. The TCR comes from a human donor in a cohort sampled during active or convalescent COVID-19. Sequences were obtained from peripheral blood.

The CDR3 nucleotides are TGTGCCAGCAGCCAACGGGGTTCACAGCAAGATACGCAGTATTTT. This encodes CASSQRGSQQDTQYF. The chain couples TRBV3-1 (or the pseudogene TRBV3-2) to TRBJ2-3; maybe TRBD2 (5 bases). This CDR3 region has 15 residues. The V and J ends lost 2 bases and 5 bases respectively, with 14 bases between them. Germline assignment: CDR1 LGHDT and CDR2 YNNKEL (reference sequence).